This TCR beta chain was observed in a study of post-analysis software for immune sequencing data. Background on the study: Included among the disease courses, which were recorded for the cohort, were relapsing-remitting, secondary progressive and progressive-relapsing multiple sclerosis.

Unique-molecular-identifier-tagged TCR beta cDNA libraries were used. One entry per CDR3 protein results from TCRdb running MiXCR on the PCR reads. This table holds fewer than 600,000 distinct CDR3 sequences, less than 45% found once. The CDR3 totals 16 residues. The germline V gene has CDR1 MNHEY and CDR2 SMNVEV (reference sequence). Study-level results: Compared with controls, patients had more of 4 to 6 TRBV segments, including TRBV5-6, TRBV5-1 and TRBV20-1.

Concerning this clonotype: Its specificity is not known.

The sequenced sample consisted of blood. The TCR comes from a girl aged 10 to 17 with multiple sclerosis. The chain couples TRBV27 to TRBJ2-5; D may match TRBD1 or TRBD2 (6 bases each). Near its end, the DNA agrees better with TRBJ2-7, so the J call may be wrong. CDR3 sequence reads: CASSSEGYGGRNEQYF. CDR3 bases: TGTGCCAGCAGTTCAGAGGGATATGGGGGGCGGAACGAGCAGTACTTC.